These 23 T cell receptor beta chains were sequenced from one sample in a study of response to subunit inactivated influenza vaccine. TCRdb re-called the RT-PCR reads through MiXCR, storing one row per CDR3 protein. The sample records about 520,000 distinct CDR3 sequences, 10% to 11% being singletons. This material consisted of PBMCs from blood, taken 45 days after vaccination. Every receptor here comes from a middle-aged man who received an inactivated influenza vaccine.

This chain uses TRBV9 with TRBJ2-1, with TRBD2 matching over 10 bases. CDR1 is SGDLS and CDR2 is YYNGEE in the germline V gene. Losses at the gene ends were 2 bases for V and 7 bases for J; bases not matched to a gene: 9. CDR3 size: 16 residues. DNA of the CDR3: TGTGCCAGCAGCGTGACCTCTAGCGGGAGTGGTAATGAGCAGTTCTTC. This encodes CASSVTSSGSGNEQFF. The variable domain in full, completed from reference TRBV9 and TRBJ2-1, reads DSGVTQTPKHLITATGQRVTLRCSPRSGDLSVYWYQQSLDQGLQFLIQYYNGEERAKGNILERFSAQQFPDLHSELNLSSLELGDSALYFCASSVTSSGSGNEQFFGPGTRLTVL.

This clonotype has just a few counts. The genes are TRBV28 and TRBJ1-5; D perhaps matches TRBD1 (6 bases). The germline CDR1 and CDR2 sequences are MDHEN and SYDVKM. The CDR3 consists of 15 residues. V lost 6 bases and J 6 bases, leaving 18 bases between the germline ends. CDR3 region: CASRYGGGATQPQHF. In DNA, the CDR3 is TGTGCCAGCAGGTACGGGGGGGGCGCTACTCAGCCCCAGCATTTT.

This clonotype occurred a few times. V is TRBV5-1 and J is TRBJ1-2; D is possibly TRBD1 (6 bases). Trimming removed 2 bases from V and 1 base from J, with 24 bases in between. The CDR3 extends over 19 amino acids. Germline CDR1 SGHRS, CDR2 YFSETQ. For the CDR3, the DNA is TGCGCCAGCAGCTTCTCCTCCTCGGACAGCCGCGTATTTAACTATGGCTACACCTTC. Its translation: CASSFSSSDSRVFNYGYTF.

This chain connects TRBV4-1 to TRBJ2-7, with 7 nucleotides matching TRBD1. Germline CDR1 is MGHRA and CDR2 is YSYEKL. V was pared by 4 bases and J by 6 bases, with 6 bases of the junction left unmatched. The CDR3 spans 13 residues. In DNA, the CDR3 is TGCGCCAGCAGCCTGCCAGGGGGTAGCGAGCAGTACTTC. This codes for CASSLPGGSEQYF.

This clonotype has at least ten counts. V gene TRBV28 combines with J gene TRBJ2-1; D ambiguous. CDR1 is MDHEN and CDR2 is SYDVKM in the germline V gene. The V end lost 6 bases, the J end lost 4 bases, and 10 bases lay between the germline ends. The CDR3 has 13 amino acids. The CDR3 is CASSFIGYNEQFF. In DNA, the CDR3 is TGTGCCAGCAGCTTTATCGGTTACAATGAGCAGTTCTTC. The whole variable domain, remainder taken from reference TRBV28 and TRBJ2-1, is DVKVTQSSRYLVKRTGEKVFLECVQDMDHENMFWYRQDPGLGLRLIYFSYDVKMKEKGDIPEGYSVSREKKERFSLILESASTNQTSMYLCASSFIGYNEQFFGPGTRLTVL.

V is TRBV19 and J is TRBJ2-7, with D perhaps being TRBD1 or TRBD2 (5 bases each). CDR1 is LNHDA, CDR2 SQIVND, per germline (reference sequence). The V and J ends lost 2 bases and 4 bases respectively, with 15 bases between them. This CDR3 has 15 residues. CDR3 bases: TGTGCCAGTAGTATATCAGGGCTAGCAGAATACGAGCAGTACTTC. Its translation is CASSISGLAEYEQYF.

Only a few counts were recorded for this clonotype. The gene calls are TRBV20-1 and TRBJ2-1; 8 nucleotides agree with TRBD1. The CDR3 sequence is 13 residues long. The J segment lost 8 bases and the V segment lost 6 bases, leaving 9 bases of the junction unmatched. Germline V gene data show CDR1 as DFQATT and CDR2 as SNEGSKA (reference sequence). CDR3 DNA: TGCAGTGCCGCGACAGGGGAGAGGTATGAGCAGTTCTTC. This gives the protein CSAATGERYEQFF.

This clonotype was seen at least ten times. The chain combines TRBV4-3 with TRBJ1-2, with TRBD1 matching 8 bases. J lost 2 bases, V lost 1 base, and 3 bases had no gene match. Germline CDR1 is LGHNA and CDR2 is YSLEER. The CDR3 contains 15 residues. The CDR3 nucleotides are TGCGCCAGCAGCCAAGTTGACAGGGGAAACTATGGCTACACCTTC. Its translation: CASSQVDRGNYGYTF.

The sample holds a few counts of this clonotype. The rearrangement links TRBV7-9 to TRBJ2-7; tentative D call: TRBD1 (6 bases). The V end lost 10 bases, the J end lost 0 bases, and 16 bases lay between the germline ends. Germline-derived CDR1 and CDR2 are SEHNR and FQNEAQ (reference sequence). The CDR3 is 14 residues long. Here the CDR3 reads CATNPGHGSYEQYF. The CDR3 DNA sequence: TGTGCCACGAATCCGGGACACGGCTCCTACGAGCAGTACTTC.

There are a few counts of this clonotype. The chain is built from TRBV12-3 or TRBV12-4 and TRBJ1-1; D is possibly TRBD1 (6 bases). V lost 3 bases, J lost 5 bases, and 10 bases lay in between. The CDR3 has 13 residues. This CDR3 reads CASSFQGKTEAFF. CDR3 bases: TGTGCCAGCAGTTTCCAGGGGAAGACTGAAGCTTTCTTT.

This clonotype was observed a handful of times. This chain joins TRBV6-2 or TRBV6-3 and TRBJ2-5; 8 nucleotides match TRBD2. The CDR3 consists of 13 residues. Germline assignment: CDR1 MNHEY and CDR2 SVGEGT. V gave up 6 bases and J gave up 5 bases; unmatched junction bases: 5. Here the CDR3 DNA reads TGTGCCAGCAGGCGGACTAGCTGGGAGACCCAGTACTTC. It is translated as CASRRTSWETQYF.

This clonotype has a count of ten or more. The chain recombines TRBV10-3 with TRBJ2-1; 7 nucleotides line up with TRBD2. Germline V gene lookup returns CDR1 ENHRY and CDR2 SYGVKD. This CDR3 region has 15 residues. V lost 7 bases to trimming and J lost 5 bases; unmatched junction nucleotides: 11. Here the CDR3 reads CAITGEPGLHNEQFF. CDR3 bases: TGTGCCATCACCGGCGAACCGGGACTACACAATGAGCAGTTCTTC.

The chain has TRBV20-1 and TRBJ2-5, with D perhaps TRBD2 (5 bases). The CDR3 is made up of 14 amino acids. V lost 4 bases to trimming and J lost 3 bases, with 15 bases between them. Germline values: CDR1 DFQATT, CDR2 SNEGSKA (reference sequence). CDR3 sequence reads: CSAISRRGKETQYF. DNA of the CDR3: TGCAGTGCTATTAGCAGGAGAGGGAAAGAGACCCAGTACTTC.

A few counts support this clonotype. V gene TRBV28 combines with J gene TRBJ1-2; a possible D gene is TRBD1 (5 bases). The CDR3 is 14 amino acids. Trimming removed 3 bases at V and 4 bases at J, with 12 bases between. The V gene's germline CDR1 is MDHEN and CDR2 SYDVKM. The CDR3 region has the DNA TGTGCCAGCAGTTTGGCCGACAGATCCTATGGCTACACCTTC. Translated, it gives CASSLADRSYGYTF.

The CDR3 loop is CASSQIWGGAFSGEQYF. The CDR3 coding sequence is TGTGCCAGCAGCCAAATCTGGGGGGGGGCCTTCTCTGGCGAGCAGTACTTC. The chain recombines TRBV3-1 with TRBJ2-7; weak D call: TRBD2 (7 bases). Trimming pared 2 bases from V and 6 bases from J, leaving 23 bases between. The CDR3 is 17 residues long. CDR1 and CDR2 from the germline V gene are LGHDT and YNNKEL (reference sequence).

The table lists this clonotype with many counts. Written as DNA, the CDR3 is TGCGCCAGCAGCCTAGGGACAGGTGAACTCTACGAGCAGTACTTC. Its protein product is CASSLGTGELYEQYF. The genes are TRBV4-3 and TRBJ2-7; 8 positions agree with TRBD1. This CDR3 is 15 amino acids long. After removal of 4 bases from V and 3 bases from J, the junction contained 8 bases not matched to a gene. CDR1 LGHNA and CDR2 YSLEER come from the germline V gene.

This clonotype occurred a few times. J is TRBJ1-6 and V is TRBV5-1; TRBD1 matches at 7 bases. The V segment lost 3 bases and the J segment 10 bases; nucleotides outside the gene matches: 13. This CDR3 contains 16 residues. Germline V gene lookup returns CDR1 SGHRS and CDR2 YFSETQ. The CDR3 DNA follows: TGCGCCAGCAGCTCTCGGACAGGCGACCAGGTCTCACCCCTCCACTTT. It translates to CASSSRTGDQVSPLHF. The variable domain in full, with the rest retrieved from reference TRBV5-1 and TRBJ1-6, is KAGVTQTPRYLIKTRGQQVTLSCSPISGHRSVSWYQQTPGQGLQFLFEYFSETQRNKGNFPGRFSGRQFSNSRSEMNVSTLELGDSALYLCASSSRTGDQVSPLHFGNGTRLTVT.

This chain joins TRBV4-3 and TRBJ2-1; 8 nucleotides agree with TRBD2. Germline V gene sequence: CDR1 LGHNA, CDR2 YSLEER. V dropped 1 base and J dropped 15; count of bases not matched to a gene: 5. The CDR3 has 12 amino acids. CDR3 sequence: CASSQASGSRFF. CDR3 sequence (DNA): TGCGCCAGCAGCCAAGCCAGCGGGAGTCGGTTCTTC.

This clonotype came up many times. The CDR3 loop reads CSASAGGDPYEQYF. The CDR3 DNA follows: TGCAGTGCTAGCGCCGGCGGGGATCCCTACGAGCAGTACTTC. This sequence joins TRBV20-1 and TRBJ2-7; D possibly corresponds to TRBD2 (6 bases). Deletions cut 3 bases from V and 2 bases from J, with 14 bases between. Germline V gene data show CDR1 as DFQATT and CDR2 as SNEGSKA (reference sequence). The length of the CDR3 is 14 residues.

This clonotype occurred a few times. CDR3 in amino acids: CASSLDSINGYTF. Written as DNA, the CDR3 is TGTGCCAGCAGTTTGGACAGTATTAACGGCTACACCTTC. This sequence joins TRBV6-2 or TRBV6-3 and TRBJ1-2; tentatively, D is TRBD1 (6 bases). From germline, CDR1 is MNHEY and CDR2 SVGEGT. V lost 4 bases to trimming and J lost 8 bases, with 14 bases between them. This CDR3 has 13 residues.

There are many counts of this clonotype. The chain recombines TRBV11-2 with TRBJ2-6; D is perhaps TRBD1 (6 bases). Per germline, CDR1 SGHAT and CDR2 FQNNGV. The CDR3 has 15 residues. Trimming took off 4 bases at V and 1 base at J, with 8 bases between the two ends. The CDR3 bases are TGTGCCAGCAGCTCACAGGGTTCTGGGGCCAACGTCCTGACTTTC. Translated, it gives CASSSQGSGANVLTF.

This clonotype was recorded at least ten times. The rearrangement uses TRBV20-1 and TRBJ1-5; 11 bases are shared with TRBD1. Germline trimming cut 7 bases from V and 4 bases from J; bases unmatched to any gene: 6. The CDR3 has 14 amino acids. Germline V gene data show CDR1 as DFQATT and CDR2 as SNEGSKA (reference sequence). The CDR3 DNA sequence: TGCAGTGTAGGGACAGGGGGGATGAATCAGCCCCAGCATTTT. Protein product: CSVGTGGMNQPQHF.

The chain has TRBV4-3 and TRBJ1-5; possible D gene TRBD1, 6 bases. Germline CDR1 reads LGHNA; CDR2 reads YSLEER. The CDR3 runs 15 residues. Deletions cut 4 bases from V and 6 bases from J, with 16 bases between. CDR3 sequence (DNA): TGCGCCAGCAGCCGAGACTTACAGGGTTCTCAGCCCCAGCATTTT. This gives the protein CASSRDLQGSQPQHF.